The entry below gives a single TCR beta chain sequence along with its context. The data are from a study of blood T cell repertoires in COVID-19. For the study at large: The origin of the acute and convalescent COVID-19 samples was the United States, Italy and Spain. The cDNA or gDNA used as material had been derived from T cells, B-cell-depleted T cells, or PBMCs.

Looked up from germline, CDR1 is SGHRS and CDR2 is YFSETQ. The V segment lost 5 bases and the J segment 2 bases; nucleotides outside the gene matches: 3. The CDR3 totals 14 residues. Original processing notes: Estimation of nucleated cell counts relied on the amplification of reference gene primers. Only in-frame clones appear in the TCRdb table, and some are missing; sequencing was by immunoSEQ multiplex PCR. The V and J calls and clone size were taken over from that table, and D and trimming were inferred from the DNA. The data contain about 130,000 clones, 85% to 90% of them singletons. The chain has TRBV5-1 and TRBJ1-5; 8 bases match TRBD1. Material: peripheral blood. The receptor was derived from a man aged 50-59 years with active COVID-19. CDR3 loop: CASSSTGGNQPQHF. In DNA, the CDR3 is TGCGCCAGCAGTTCGACAGGGGGCAATCAGCCCCAGCATTTT. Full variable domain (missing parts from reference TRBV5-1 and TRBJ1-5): KAGVTQTPRYLIKTRGQQVTLSCSPISGHRSVSWYQQTPGQGLQFLFEYFSETQRNKGNFPGRFSGRQFSNSRSEMNVSTLELGDSALYLCASSSTGGNQPQHFGDGTRLSIL.